This T cell receptor beta chain is from a study of human T cells and chemical hapten exposure (dated by TCRdb to the early 2020s). A note on the overall study: For sensitization, 2% DPC in acetone was applied to a 2 cm by 2 cm area of upper inner arm skin. Blood was sampled from patients pre-sensitization (week 0) and at 2, 6 and about 24 weeks after DPC sensitization. Libraries were combined into a pool for sequencing, and differences in TCR yield between samples came mainly from small differences in library volumes within the pool. Patch testing was done on the upper back using Finn chambers containing 0.01% DPC, and results were scored after 6 days according to International Contact Dermatitis Research Group standards. Some 29 alopecia patients gave blood for TCR sequencing at one to four time points (pre-sensitization, 2, 6 and 24 weeks). The study tracked peripheral blood TCR repertoire changes in vivo during primary and secondary sensitization to the hapten diphenylcyclopropenone (DPC) in alopecia patients. Patients additionally received weekly therapeutic DPC doses to the scalp throughout the approximately 25-week study period. Most of the patients in the cohort were female, and the cohort covered alopecia areata with under or over 50% scalp involvement, alopecia totalis and alopecia universalis.

This clonotype came up many times. The specificity of this receptor is unknown. No qualities accompany the bases; no much larger clone lies one base away. Libraries were built with RACE. The run used a NextSeq 500. During library preparation, unique molecular identifiers were attached to individual cDNA molecules so that TCRs could be counted in a quantitative, reproducible way. From each blood RNA sample, both TCR alpha and TCR beta chains were sequenced. The original pipeline was this. The median number of TCRs per sample was 90,000 to 100,000, ranging from about 20,000 to 750,000. V, J and CDR3 annotation of the TCR reads was carried out using the Decombinator software suite. To make PS versus PT1 abundance plots, every sample was subsampled to the same number of TCRs (28,000). TCRs were defined as expanded if absent before sensitization and observed at least eight times at the 2-week time point. TCRdb passed the public sequencing reads through fastp at Q25 and MiXCR, retaining productive beta sequences. Rows are combined by CDR3 protein, so each entry shows the most common genes and DNA. The V and J calls were determined by TCRdb, not by the authors. The sample records about 30,000 distinct CDR3 sequences, about 5% of which are singletons. 5% to 7% of the sample rests with the top ten.

Study-level results and caveats: A positive correlation was found between the number of PT1 expanded TCRs and patch test score, with significance reached at thresholds 8, 16 and 32 but not 4. All patients had alopecia, a presumed autoimmune disease, so their immune response might differ from that of healthy individuals. Repeated subsampling changed both the strength of the expansion versus patch-test correlation and the threshold at which that correlation became significant. DPC sensitization did not change the number of TCRs with a frequency above 1 in 1000, and there was no evidence of changes in global repertoire structure. Compared with pre-sensitization or healthy control sets, expanded TCRs formed significantly more large CDR3 similarity clusters, which is consistent with antigen-driven responses.

Taken from the germline V gene, the CDR1 and CDR2 loops are MNHEY and SVGAGI. The CDR3 spans 14 residues, from the cysteine through the phenylalanine. The entry retains the CDR3 DNA only, 42 bases that are in frame from base 1. A distance of 11 bases separates the germline ends of V and J, which lose 5 bases and 0 bases respectively. Read against the paper, the sample's time point label means: patch test 3, about 24 weeks after DPC sensitization. According to the study, the label for this sample's treatment or condition signals: therapeutic diphenylcyclopropenone sensitization with weekly scalp DPC. At each patch-test visit, blood was drawn before the patch test was applied. Patients were eligible if aged 18 to 70, diagnosed with alopecia and judged suitable for DPC therapy, and pregnant patients were excluded. Total RNA was isolated from unfractionated whole blood collected in Tempus Blood RNA tubes.

This clonotype was sampled from a man aged 30 to 45 with alopecia areata. Some clones in this sample may be carry-over from other donors' samples. Rearrangement joined TRBV6-5 to TRBJ2-7; a weak D assignment points to TRBD2 (5 bases agree). The specimen comprised whole blood, sampled in connection with sensitization to the hapten diphenylcyclopropenone (DPC). The DNA sequence reads TGTGCCAGCAGTGAGGACTGGCGCTCCTACGAGCAGTACTTC. This translates into CASSEDWRSYEQYF.